This record covers a single T cell receptor (beta chain). This record comes from a study of cytomegalovirus exposure and HLA in healthy donors. The germline V gene encodes CDR1 MNHEY and CDR2 SVGAGI. The CDR3 sequence is 15 residues long. The V and J ends lost 0 bases and 9 bases respectively, with 15 bases between them. A multiplex PCR was run with 60 Vbeta primers and 13 Jbeta primers. Sequencing was performed with immunoSEQ multiplex PCR; in TCRdb, only in-frame clones are kept and a portion is missing. This sample carries about 190,000 clones, more than 75% of them seen once, and the ten largest clones take about 0.78%.

The sequence derives from a woman aged 18 to 35 in good health and CMV-seronegative. The chain combines TRBV6-5 with TRBJ2-1; D may be TRBD2 (6 bases). Material for sequencing was PBMCs. The CDR3 sequence is CASSYSMGMTSEQFF. In nucleotides, the CDR3 is TGTGCCAGCAGTTACTCGATGGGGATGACTAGTGAGCAGTTCTTC.